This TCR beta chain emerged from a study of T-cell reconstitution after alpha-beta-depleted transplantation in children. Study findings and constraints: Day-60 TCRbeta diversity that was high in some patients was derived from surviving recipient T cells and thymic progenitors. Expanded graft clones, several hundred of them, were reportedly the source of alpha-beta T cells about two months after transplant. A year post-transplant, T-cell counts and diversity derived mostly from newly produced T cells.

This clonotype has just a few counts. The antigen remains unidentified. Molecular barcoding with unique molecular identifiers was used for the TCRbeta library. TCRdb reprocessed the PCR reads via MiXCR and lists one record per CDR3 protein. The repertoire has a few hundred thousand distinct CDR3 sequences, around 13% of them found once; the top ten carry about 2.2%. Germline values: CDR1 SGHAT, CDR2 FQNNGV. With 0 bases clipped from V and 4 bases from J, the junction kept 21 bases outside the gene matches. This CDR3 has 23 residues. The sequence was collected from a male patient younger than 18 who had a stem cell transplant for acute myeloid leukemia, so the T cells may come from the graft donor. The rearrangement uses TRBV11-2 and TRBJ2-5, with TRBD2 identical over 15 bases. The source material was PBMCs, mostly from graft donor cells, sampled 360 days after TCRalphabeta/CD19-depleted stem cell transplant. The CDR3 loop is CASSLDGGWIITGTSGRRETQYF. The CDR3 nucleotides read TGTGCCAGCAGCTTAGATGGGGGTTGGATCATTACCGGGACTAGCGGGAGGCGAGAGACCCAGTACTTC.